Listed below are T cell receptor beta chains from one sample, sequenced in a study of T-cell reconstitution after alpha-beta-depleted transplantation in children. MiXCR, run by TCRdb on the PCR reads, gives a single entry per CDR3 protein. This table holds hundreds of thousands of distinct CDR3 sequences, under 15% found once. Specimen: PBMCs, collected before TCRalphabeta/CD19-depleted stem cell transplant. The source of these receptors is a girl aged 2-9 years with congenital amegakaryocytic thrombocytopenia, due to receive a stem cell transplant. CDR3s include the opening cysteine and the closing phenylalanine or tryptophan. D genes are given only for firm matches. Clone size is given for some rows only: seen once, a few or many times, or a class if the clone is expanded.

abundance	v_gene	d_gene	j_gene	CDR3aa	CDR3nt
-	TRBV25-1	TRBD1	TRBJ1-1	CATQGAFEAFF	TGTGCCACTCAGGGGGCTTTCGAAGCTTTCTTT
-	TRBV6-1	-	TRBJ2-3	CASSLRESGADTQYF	TGTGCCAGCAGTCTCAGGGAGTCAGGGGCAGATACGCAGTATTTT
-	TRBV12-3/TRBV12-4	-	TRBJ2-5	CASTLLPRGKIQETQYF	TGTGCCAGCACTCTTCTGCCCCGGGGGAAGATTCAAGAGACCCAGTACTTC
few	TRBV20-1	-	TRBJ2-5	CSAKHQETQYF	TGCAGTGCTAAACACCAAGAGACCCAGTACTTC
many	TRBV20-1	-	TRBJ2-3	CSARDMGYRGGGTQYF	TGCAGTGCTAGAGACATGGGGTACAGGGGAGGAGGTACGCAGTATTTT
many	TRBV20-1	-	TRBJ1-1	CSATPRTGHAFF	TGCAGTGCTACACCGCGGACGGGACACGCTTTCTTT
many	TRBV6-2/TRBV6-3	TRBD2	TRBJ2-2	CASSLYPTSATGELFF	TGTGCCAGCAGCCTTTACCCGACTAGCGCCACCGGGGAGCTGTTTTTT
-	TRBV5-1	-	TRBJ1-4	CASSIDLSTNEKLFF	TGCGCCAGCAGCATCGATCTATCAACTAATGAAAAACTGTTTTTT
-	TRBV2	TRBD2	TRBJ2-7	CASSGLLAGYEQYF	TGTGCCAGCAGTGGGTTGCTAGCGGGATACGAGCAGTACTTC
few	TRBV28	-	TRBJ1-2	CASSIRAVSGGYTF	TGTGCCAGCAGTATCAGGGCGGTCTCGGGAGGCTACACCTTC
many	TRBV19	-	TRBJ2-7	CASSIAGDRYEQYF	TGTGCCAGTAGTATAGCGGGAGATCGGTACGAGCAGTACTTC
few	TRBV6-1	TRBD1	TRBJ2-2	CASSLQTQGLSKAGELFF	TGTGCCAGCAGTCTCCAGACACAGGGGCTAAGTAAGGCCGGGGAGCTGTTTTTT
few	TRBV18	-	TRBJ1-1	CASSPPLGDGTEAFF	TGTGCCAGCTCACCACCGTTAGGGGATGGGACTGAAGCTTTCTTT
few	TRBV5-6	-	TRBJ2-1	CASSLVGISENEQFF	TGTGCCAGCAGCTTGGTGGGGATTTCCGAGAATGAGCAGTTCTTC
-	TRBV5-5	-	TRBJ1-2	CASSLGNYGDTF	TGTGCCAGCAGCTTGGGCAACTATGGCGACACCTTC
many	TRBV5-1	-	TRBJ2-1	CASTLMGTNNEQFF	TGCGCCAGCACCTTAATGGGGACGAACAATGAGCAGTTCTTC
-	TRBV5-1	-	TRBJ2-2	CASSLELGTTGELFF	TGCGCCAGCAGCTTGGAGTTAGGGACTACCGGGGAGCTGTTTTTT
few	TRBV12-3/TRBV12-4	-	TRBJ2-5	CASSPSPGLEETQYF	TGTGCCAGCAGTCCGTCCCCAGGGTTGGAAGAGACCCAGTACTTC
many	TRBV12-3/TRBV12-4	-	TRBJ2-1	CASSPFVGKSEQFF	TGTGCCAGCAGTCCATTTGTGGGGAAAAGTGAGCAGTTCTTC
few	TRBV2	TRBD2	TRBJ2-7	CASSESGSLDEQYF	TGTGCCAGCAGTGAAAGCGGGAGTCTTGATGAGCAGTACTTC
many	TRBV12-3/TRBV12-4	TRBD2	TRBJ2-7	CASSLASGTYEQYF	TGTGCCAGCAGTTTGGCTAGCGGAACCTACGAGCAGTACTTC
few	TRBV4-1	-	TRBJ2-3	CASSQDSQYTDTQYF	TGCGCCAGCAGCCAAGATAGCCAGTACACAGATACGCAGTATTTT
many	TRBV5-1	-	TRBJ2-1	CASSLTDIYNEQFF	TGCGCCAGCAGCTTAACGGATATTTACAATGAGCAGTTCTTC
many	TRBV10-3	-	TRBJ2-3	CAISARGQSDTQYF	TGTGCCATCAGTGCCAGGGGACAATCAGATACGCAGTATTTT
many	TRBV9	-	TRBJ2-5	CASSVDAQEGETQYF	TGTGCCAGCAGCGTAGACGCACAGGAGGGAGAGACCCAGTACTTC
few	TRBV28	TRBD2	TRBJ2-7	CASSLSRRLAGGLYEQYF	TGTGCCAGCAGTTTAAGCCGAAGACTAGCGGGGGGATTGTACGAGCAGTACTTC
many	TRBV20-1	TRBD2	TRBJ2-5	CSASPLAGGPETQYF	TGCAGTGCTAGTCCTTTAGCGGGAGGGCCGGAGACCCAGTACTTC
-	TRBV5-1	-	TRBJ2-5	CASSPIILETQYF	TGCGCCAGCAGCCCTATAATCCTGGAGACCCAGTACTTC
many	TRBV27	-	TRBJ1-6	CASSPPGSSGTLHF	TGTGCCAGCAGTCCCCCGGGGTCTTCGGGAACCCTCCACTTT
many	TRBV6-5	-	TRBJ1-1	CASSSQWSDTEAFF	TGTGCCAGCAGTTCTCAGTGGTCGGACACTGAAGCTTTCTTT
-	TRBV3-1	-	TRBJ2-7	CASSQDPGSNEQYF	TGTGCCAGCAGCCAAGATCCAGGTAGCAACGAGCAGTACTTC
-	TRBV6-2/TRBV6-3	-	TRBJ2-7	CASSYWDGLTYYGQYF	TGTGCCAGCAGTTACTGGGACGGATTAACGTACTATGGGCAGTACTTC
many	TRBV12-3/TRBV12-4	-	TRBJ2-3	CASSLQVRTQYF	TGTGCCAGCAGCTTACAGGTCCGCACGCAGTATTTT
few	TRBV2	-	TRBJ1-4	CASSADSGDKLFF	TGTGCCAGCAGTGCGGACAGTGGCGACAAACTGTTTTTT
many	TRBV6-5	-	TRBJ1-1	CASSYYGMNTEAFF	TGTGCCAGCAGTTACTACGGGATGAACACTGAAGCTTTCTTT
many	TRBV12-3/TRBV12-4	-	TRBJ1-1	CASSLGQYTEAFF	TGTGCCAGCAGTCTCGGCCAGTACACTGAAGCTTTCTTT
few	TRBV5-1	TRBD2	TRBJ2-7	CASSILAGGRYEQYF	TGCGCCAGCAGCATACTAGCGGGAGGCCGCTACGAGCAGTACTTC
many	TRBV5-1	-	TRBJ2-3	CASSPNPTDTQYF	TGCGCCAGCAGCCCGAACCCCACAGATACGCAGTATTTT
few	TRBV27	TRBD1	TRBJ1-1	CASSPYHRDRAKAFF	TGTGCCAGCAGTCCGTATCACCGGGACAGGGCTAAAGCTTTCTTT
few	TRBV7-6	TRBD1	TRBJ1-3	CASSTAGGIRNTIYF	TGTGCCAGCAGCACCGCAGGGGGTATTCGGAACACCATATATTTT
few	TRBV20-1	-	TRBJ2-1	CSARNRNEQFF	TGCAGTGCTAGAAACCGTAATGAGCAGTTCTTC
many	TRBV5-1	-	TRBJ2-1	CASSLGIENEQFF	TGCGCCAGCAGCTTAGGAATAGAAAATGAGCAGTTCTTC
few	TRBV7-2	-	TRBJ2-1	CASSPRGGGHNEQFF	TGTGCCAGCAGCCCCCGGGGTGGTGGCCACAATGAGCAGTTCTTC
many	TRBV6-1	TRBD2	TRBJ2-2	CASIRLAGSGELFF	TGTGCCAGCATACGACTAGCGGGGTCCGGGGAGCTGTTTTTT
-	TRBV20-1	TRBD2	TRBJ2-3	CSARTTMARGSTDTHYF	TGCAGTGCTAGGACCACAATGGCGCGGGGGAGTACAGATACGCACTATTTT
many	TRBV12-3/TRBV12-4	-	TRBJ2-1	CASTIMGEKQEQFF	TGTGCCAGCACTATTATGGGAGAAAAGCAAGAGCAGTTCTTC
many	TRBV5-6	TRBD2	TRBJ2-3	CASSFAGTTYLDTQYF	TGTGCCAGCAGCTTTGCCGGGACTACCTACTTAGATACGCAGTATTTT
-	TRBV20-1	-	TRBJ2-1	CSARGVFSRTENNEQFF	TGCAGTGCTAGAGGAGTTTTTAGCAGGACGGAGAACAATGAGCAGTTCTTC
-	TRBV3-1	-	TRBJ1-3	CASSHTDGNTIYF	TGTGCCAGCAGCCACACGGATGGAAACACCATATATTTT
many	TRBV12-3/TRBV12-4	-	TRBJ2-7	CASSLLLRDEQYF	TGTGCCAGCAGTTTACTCCTTCGGGACGAGCAGTACTTC
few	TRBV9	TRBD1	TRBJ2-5	CASSAGTGGLETQYF	TGTGCCAGCAGCGCAGGGACAGGGGGCTTAGAGACCCAGTACTTC